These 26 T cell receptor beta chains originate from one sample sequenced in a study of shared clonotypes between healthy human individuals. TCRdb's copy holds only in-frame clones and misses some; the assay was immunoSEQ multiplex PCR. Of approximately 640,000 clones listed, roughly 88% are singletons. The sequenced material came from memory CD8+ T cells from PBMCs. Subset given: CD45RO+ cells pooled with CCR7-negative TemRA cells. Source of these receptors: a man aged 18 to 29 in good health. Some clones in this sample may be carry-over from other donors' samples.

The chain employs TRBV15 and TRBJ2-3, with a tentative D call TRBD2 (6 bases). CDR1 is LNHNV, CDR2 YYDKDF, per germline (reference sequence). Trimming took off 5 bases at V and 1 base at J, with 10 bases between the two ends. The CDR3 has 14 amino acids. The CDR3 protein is CATSLGGGTDTQYF. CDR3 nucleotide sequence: TGTGCCACCAGCTTGGGGGGTGGCACAGATACGCAGTATTTT.

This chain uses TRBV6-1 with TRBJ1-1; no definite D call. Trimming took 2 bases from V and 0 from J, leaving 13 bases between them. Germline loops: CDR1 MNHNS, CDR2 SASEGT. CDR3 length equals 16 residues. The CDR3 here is CASSEKGWRLNTEAFF. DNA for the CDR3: TGTGCCAGCAGTGAAAAAGGGTGGCGGCTGAACACTGAAGCTTTCTTT.

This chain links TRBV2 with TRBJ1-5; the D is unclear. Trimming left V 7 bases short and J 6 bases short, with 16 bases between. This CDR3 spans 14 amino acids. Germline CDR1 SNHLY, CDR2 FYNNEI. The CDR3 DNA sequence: TGTGCCAGCACCGACGGACTTCTTGGTCAGCCCCAGCATTTT. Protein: CASTDGLLGQPQHF.

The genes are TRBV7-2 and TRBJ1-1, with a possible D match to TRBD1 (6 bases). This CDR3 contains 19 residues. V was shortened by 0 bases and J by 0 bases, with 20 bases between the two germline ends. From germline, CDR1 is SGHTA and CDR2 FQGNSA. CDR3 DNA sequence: TGTGCCAGCAGCTTAGCATCAGGGTGGACAGTTCCTATGAACACTGAAGCTTTCTTT. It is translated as CASSLASGWTVPMNTEAFF.

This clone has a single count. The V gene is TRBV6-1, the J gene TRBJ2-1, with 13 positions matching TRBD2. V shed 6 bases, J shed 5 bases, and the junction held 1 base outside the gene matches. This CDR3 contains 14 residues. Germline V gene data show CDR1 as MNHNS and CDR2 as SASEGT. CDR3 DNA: TGTGCCAGCAGAGGGACTAGCGGGGACAATGAGCAGTTCTTC. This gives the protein CASRGTSGDNEQFF.

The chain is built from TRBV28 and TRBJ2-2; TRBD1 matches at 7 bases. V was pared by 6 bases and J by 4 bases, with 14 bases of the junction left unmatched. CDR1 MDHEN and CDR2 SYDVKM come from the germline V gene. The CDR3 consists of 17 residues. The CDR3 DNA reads TGTGCCAGCAGACCCCTCAACGACAGGGCAGCCACCGGGGAGCTGTTTTTT. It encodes CASRPLNDRAATGELFF.

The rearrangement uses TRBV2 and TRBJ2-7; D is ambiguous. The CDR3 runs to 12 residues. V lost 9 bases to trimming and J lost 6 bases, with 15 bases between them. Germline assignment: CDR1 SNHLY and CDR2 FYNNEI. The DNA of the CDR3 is TGTGCCAGTGGCGACTGGAGCTCCGAGCAGTACTTC. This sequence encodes CASGDWSSEQYF.

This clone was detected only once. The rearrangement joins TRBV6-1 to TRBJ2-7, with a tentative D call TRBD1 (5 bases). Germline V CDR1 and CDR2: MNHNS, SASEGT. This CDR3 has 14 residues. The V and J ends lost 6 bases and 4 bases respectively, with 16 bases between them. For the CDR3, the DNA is TGTGCCAGCAGGCCCTTGGGGCCACAATACGAGCAGTACTTC. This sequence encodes CASRPLGPQYEQYF.

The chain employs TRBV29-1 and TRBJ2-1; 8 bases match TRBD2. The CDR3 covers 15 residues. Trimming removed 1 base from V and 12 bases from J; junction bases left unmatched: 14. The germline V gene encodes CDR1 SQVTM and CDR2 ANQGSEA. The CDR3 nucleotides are TGCAGCGTTGAAGGGTCAGCGGGAGTTTATGTGGTGCAGTTCTTC. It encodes CSVEGSAGVYVVQFF.

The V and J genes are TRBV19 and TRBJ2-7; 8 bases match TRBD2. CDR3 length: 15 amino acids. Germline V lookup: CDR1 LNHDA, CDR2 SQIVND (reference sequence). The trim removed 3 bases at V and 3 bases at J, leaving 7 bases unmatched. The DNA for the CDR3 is TGTGCCAGTAGTATTGGGGTAGCGGGATACTACGAGCAGTACTTC. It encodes CASSIGVAGYYEQYF.

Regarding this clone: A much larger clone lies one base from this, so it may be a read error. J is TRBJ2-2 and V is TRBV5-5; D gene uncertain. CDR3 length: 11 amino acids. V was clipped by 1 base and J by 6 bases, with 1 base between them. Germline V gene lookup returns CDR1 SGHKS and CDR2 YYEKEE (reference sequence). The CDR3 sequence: CASSLSGELFF. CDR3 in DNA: TGTGCCAGCAGCTTGTCCGGGGAGCTGTTTTTT.

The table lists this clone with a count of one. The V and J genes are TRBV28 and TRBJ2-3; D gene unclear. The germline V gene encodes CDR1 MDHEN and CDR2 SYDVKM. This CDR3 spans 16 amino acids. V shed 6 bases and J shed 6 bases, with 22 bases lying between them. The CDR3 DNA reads TGTGCCAGCAGCTTAATCCGCCTATCAGGCCTTGATACGCAGTATTTT. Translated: CASSLIRLSGLDTQYF.

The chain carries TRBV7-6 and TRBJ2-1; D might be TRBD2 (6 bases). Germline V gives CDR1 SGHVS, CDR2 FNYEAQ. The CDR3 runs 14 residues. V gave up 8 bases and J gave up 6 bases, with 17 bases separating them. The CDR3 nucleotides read TGTGCCAGCGGTCCGGGAGTCTCGTCCAATGAGCAGTTCTTC. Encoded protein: CASGPGVSSNEQFF.

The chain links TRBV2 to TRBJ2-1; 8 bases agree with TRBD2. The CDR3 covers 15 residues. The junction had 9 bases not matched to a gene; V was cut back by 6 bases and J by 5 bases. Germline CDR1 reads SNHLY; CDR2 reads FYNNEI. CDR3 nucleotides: TGTGCCAGCAGGGGGGTAGCGGGAAGAAACAATGAGCAGTTCTTC. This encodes CASRGVAGRNNEQFF.

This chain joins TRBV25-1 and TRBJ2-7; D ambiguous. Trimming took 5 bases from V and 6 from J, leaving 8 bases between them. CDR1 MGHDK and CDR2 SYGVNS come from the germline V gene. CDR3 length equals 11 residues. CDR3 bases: TGTGCCAGCAGTCACCGTGTCGAGCAGTACTTC. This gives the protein CASSHRVEQYF.

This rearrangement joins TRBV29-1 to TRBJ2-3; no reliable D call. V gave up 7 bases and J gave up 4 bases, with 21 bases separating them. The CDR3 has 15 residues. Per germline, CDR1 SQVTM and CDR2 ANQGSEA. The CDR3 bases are TGCAGCGCCAAAGAGACGACACTATGGCCAGATACGCAGTATTTT. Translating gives CSAKETTLWPDTQYF.

DNA of the CDR3: TGTGCCAGCAGAAGGACTAGCGGGAACCAAGAGACCCAGTACTTC. Protein: CASRRTSGNQETQYF. The chain couples TRBV2 to TRBJ2-5, with 12 bases fitting TRBD2. The CDR3 length is 15 residues. J was trimmed by 0 bases and V by 6 bases; bases with no gene match: 2. Per germline, CDR1 SNHLY and CDR2 FYNNEI.

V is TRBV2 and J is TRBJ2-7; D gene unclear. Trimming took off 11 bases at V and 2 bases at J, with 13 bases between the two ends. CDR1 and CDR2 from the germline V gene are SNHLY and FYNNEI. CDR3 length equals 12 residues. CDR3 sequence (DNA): TGTGCCGACGGGCAGGTCCCCTACGAGCAGTACTTC. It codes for CADGQVPYEQYF. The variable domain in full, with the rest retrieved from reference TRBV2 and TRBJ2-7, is EPEVTQTPSHQVTQMGQEVILRCVPISNHLYFYWYRQILGQKVEFLVSFYNNEISEKSEIFDDQFSVERPDGSNFTLKIRSTKLEDSAMYFCADGQVPYEQYFGPGTRLTVT.

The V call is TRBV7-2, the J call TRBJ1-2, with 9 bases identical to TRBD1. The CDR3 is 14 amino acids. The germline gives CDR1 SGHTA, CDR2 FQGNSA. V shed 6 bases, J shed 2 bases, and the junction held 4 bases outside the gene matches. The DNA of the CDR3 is TGTGCCAGCAGTTCAGACAGGGGGAACTATGGCTACACCTTC. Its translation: CASSSDRGNYGYTF. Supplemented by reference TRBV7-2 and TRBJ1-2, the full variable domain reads GAGVSQSPSNKVTEKGKDVELRCDPISGHTALYWYRQSLGQGLEFLIYFQGNSAPDKSGLPSDRFSAERTGGSVSTLTIQRTQQEDSAVYLCASSSDRGNYGYTFGSGTRLTVV.

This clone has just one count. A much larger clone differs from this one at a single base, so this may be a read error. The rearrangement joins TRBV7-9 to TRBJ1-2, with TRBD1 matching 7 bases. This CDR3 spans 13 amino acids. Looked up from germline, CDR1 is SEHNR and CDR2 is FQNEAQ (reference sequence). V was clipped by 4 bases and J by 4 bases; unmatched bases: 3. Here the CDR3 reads CASSSGQLYGYTF. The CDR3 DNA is TGTGCCAGCAGCTCGGGACAGCTCTATGGCTACACCTTC.

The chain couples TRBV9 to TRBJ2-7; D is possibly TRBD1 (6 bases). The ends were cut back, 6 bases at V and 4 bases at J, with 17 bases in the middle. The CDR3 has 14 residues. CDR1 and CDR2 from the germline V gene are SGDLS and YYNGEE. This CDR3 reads CASTPTGQLYEQYF. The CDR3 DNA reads TGTGCCAGCACCCCTACGGGACAACTTTACGAGCAGTACTTC.

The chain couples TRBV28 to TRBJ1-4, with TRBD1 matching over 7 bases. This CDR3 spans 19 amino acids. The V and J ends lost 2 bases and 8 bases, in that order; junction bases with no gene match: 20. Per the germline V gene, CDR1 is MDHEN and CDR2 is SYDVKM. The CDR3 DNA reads TGTGCCAGCAGTTTAGACTACCCCGCCAGGGGGAAGGGTGAGGAAAAACTGTTTTTT. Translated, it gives CASSLDYPARGKGEEKLFF.

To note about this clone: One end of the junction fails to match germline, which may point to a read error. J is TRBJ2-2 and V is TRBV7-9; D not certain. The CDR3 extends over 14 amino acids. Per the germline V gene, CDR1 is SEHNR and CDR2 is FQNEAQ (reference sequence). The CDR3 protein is CASSLRQNSGELFF. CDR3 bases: TGTGCCAGCAGCTTAAGGCAGAACAGCGGGGAGCTGTTTTTT. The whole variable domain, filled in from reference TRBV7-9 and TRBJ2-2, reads DTGVSQNPRHKITKRGQNVTFRCDPISEHNRLYWYRQTLGQGPEFLTYFQNEAQLEKSRLLSDRFSAERPKGSFSTLEIQRTEQGDSAMYLCASSLRQNSGELFFGEGSRLTVL.

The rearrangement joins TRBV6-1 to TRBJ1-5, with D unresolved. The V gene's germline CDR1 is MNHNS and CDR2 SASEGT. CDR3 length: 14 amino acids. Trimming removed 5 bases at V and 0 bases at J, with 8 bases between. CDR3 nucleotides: TGTGCCAGCAGTTCATGGAGTAGCAATCAGCCCCAGCATTTT. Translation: CASSSWSSNQPQHF.

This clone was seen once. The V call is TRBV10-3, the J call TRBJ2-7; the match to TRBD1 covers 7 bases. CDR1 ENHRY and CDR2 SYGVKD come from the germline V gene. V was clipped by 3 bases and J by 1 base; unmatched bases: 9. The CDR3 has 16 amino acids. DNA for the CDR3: TGTGCCATCAGTGACCCTAACCGGGACAGTTCCTACGAGCAGTACTTC. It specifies CAISDPNRDSSYEQYF.

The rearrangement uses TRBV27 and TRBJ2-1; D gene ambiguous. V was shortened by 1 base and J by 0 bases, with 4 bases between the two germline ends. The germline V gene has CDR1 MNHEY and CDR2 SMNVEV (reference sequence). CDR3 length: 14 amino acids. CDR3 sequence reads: CASSLLRSYNEQFF. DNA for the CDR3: TGTGCCAGCAGTTTATTACGCTCCTACAATGAGCAGTTCTTC.